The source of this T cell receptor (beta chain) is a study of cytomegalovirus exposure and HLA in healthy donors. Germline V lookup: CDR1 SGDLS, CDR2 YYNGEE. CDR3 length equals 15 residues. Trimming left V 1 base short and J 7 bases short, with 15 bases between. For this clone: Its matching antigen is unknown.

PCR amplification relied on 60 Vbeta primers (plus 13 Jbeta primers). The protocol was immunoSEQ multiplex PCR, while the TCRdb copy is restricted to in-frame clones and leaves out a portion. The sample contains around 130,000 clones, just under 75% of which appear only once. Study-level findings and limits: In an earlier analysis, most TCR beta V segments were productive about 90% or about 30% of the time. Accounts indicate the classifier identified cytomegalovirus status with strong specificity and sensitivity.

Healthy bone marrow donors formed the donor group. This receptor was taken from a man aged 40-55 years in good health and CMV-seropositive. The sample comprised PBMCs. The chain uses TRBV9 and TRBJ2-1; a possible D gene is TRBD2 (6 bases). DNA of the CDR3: TGTGCCAGCAGCGTACGCGGGACCGGACGGAATGAGCAGTTCTTC. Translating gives CASSVRGTGRNEQFF. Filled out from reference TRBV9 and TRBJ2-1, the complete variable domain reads DSGVTQTPKHLITATGQRVTLRCSPRSGDLSVYWYQQSLDQGLQFLIQYYNGEERAKGNILERFSAQQFPDLHSELNLSSLELGDSALYFCASSVRGTGRNEQFFGPGTRLTVL.